Listed below are T cell receptor beta chains from one sample, sequenced in a study of T cell changes during pregnancy in multiple sclerosis. The assay was immunoSEQ multiplex PCR, and TCRdb's table has in-frame clones only and misses some. The data hold approximately 40,000 clones, with roughly 90% observed a single time. The sample consisted of CD4+ T cells from peripheral blood mononuclear cells, taken in the second trimester of pregnancy. These receptors were obtained from a female donor with multiple sclerosis, enrolled in a pregnancy study. Both conserved end residues are part of each CDR3. Fields, in order: CDR3 DNA, CDR3 protein, V gene, clone size, D gene, J gene, CDR3 length. The D gene is left open where the match is weak. Clone size is shown for a subset of rows, as once, few, many or a class of expanded clone.

TGTGCCAGCAGCGTAGACGCGGGCTACGAGCAGTACTTC	CASSVDAGYEQYF	TRBV9	-	-	TRBJ2-7	13
TGCGCCAGCAGTTCCGGACAGGAATTCTCCTACGAGCAGTACTTC	CASSSGQEFSYEQYF	TRBV5-1	-	TRBD1	TRBJ2-7	15
TGCAGCGTTGAAGAAATGGGGACAGAGAACACTGAAGCTTTCTTT	CSVEEMGTENTEAFF	TRBV29-1	few	TRBD1	TRBJ1-1	15
TGTGCCAGCAGCAAAACAGGGGGCGCGACTGAAGCTTTCTTT	CASSKTGGATEAFF	TRBV21-1	-	-	TRBJ1-1	14
TGTGCCAGCAGCAGGCAGGGGGTTGGGAATGAGCAGTTCTTC	CASSRQGVGNEQFF	TRBV5-4	-	TRBD1	TRBJ2-1	14
TGTGCCTGGGAAAAGTCTAGCGGGACCTACGAGCAGTACTTC	CAWEKSSGTYEQYF	TRBV30	once	TRBD2	TRBJ2-7	14
TGCGCCAGCAGCCAAGGGCGGGGCGCGGGCACCGGGGAGCTGTTTTTT	CASSQGRGAGTGELFF	TRBV4-3	-	-	TRBJ2-2	16
TGTGCCAGCAGCGGCGGGAGTATCAATGAGCAGTTCTTC	CASSGGSINEQFF	TRBV9	-	TRBD2	TRBJ2-1	13
TGTGCCAGTAGTGCCGGGACAGGGACTGACCCTATGTACTTC	CASSAGTGTDPMYF	TRBV19	-	TRBD1	TRBJ2-4	14
TGTGCCAGCAGTGAAGGACTGCGCTATGGCTACACCTTC	CASSEGLRYGYTF	TRBV6-1	-	-	TRBJ1-2	13
TGTGCCAGCAGCGTAGGGGTAGTAGCGGGAAATGAGCAGTTCTTC	CASSVGVVAGNEQFF	TRBV9	-	TRBD2	TRBJ2-1	15
TGTGCCAGCAGCCCGACAGGGTCCAATGAGCAGTTCTTC	CASSPTGSNEQFF	TRBV7-8	-	TRBD1	TRBJ2-1	13
TGTGCCAGCAGCTACACCGGGGGTGAAGCTTTCTTT	CASSYTGGEAFF	TRBV7-3	once	-	TRBJ1-1	12
TGTGCCAGCAGTGAATATAAGGGACTAAACTCCTACGAGCAGTACTTC	CASSEYKGLNSYEQYF	TRBV25-1	-	TRBD2	TRBJ2-7	16
TGTGCCAGTACTAGAAGGAGCGGCAATCAGCCCCAGCATTTT	CASTRRSGNQPQHF	TRBV19	-	-	TRBJ1-5	14
TGTGCCAGTAGTATAGATTCCCCAGGGTCCGACTATGGCTACACCTTC	CASSIDSPGSDYGYTF	TRBV19	once	-	TRBJ1-2	16
TGTGCCAGCAGCTTCCTGGGGGGGAGTGTTGGTGAGCAGTTCTTC	CASSFLGGSVGEQFF	TRBV11-3	few	TRBD2	TRBJ2-1	15
TGCAGCGTTGATAGGGGGTTCACCGGGGAGCTGTTTTTT	CSVDRGFTGELFF	TRBV29-1	-	-	TRBJ2-2	13
TGTGCCACCAGACCCCGGGGTGACGGCCGCACTGAAGCTTTCTTT	CATRPRGDGRTEAFF	TRBV15	-	-	TRBJ1-1	15
TGTGCCAGCAGACCGGGGACAGGGCAGCCCCAGCATTTT	CASRPGTGQPQHF	TRBV2	-	TRBD1	TRBJ1-5	13
TGTGCCAGTAGTGAGGGACTAGCGGGTTTGAATGAGCAGTTCTTC	CASSEGLAGLNEQFF	TRBV19	-	TRBD2	TRBJ2-1	15
TGTGCCAGCAGCGCAACAGGGGGCTACGGCGATGAGCAGTTCTTC	CASSATGGYGDEQFF	TRBV9	-	TRBD1	TRBJ2-1	15
TGCAGCGTGCGGAGTAGCGGGAGTTGGGGGGATACGCAGTATTTT	CSVRSSGSWGDTQYF	TRBV29-1	-	TRBD2	TRBJ2-3	15
TGCAGCGTTTCGACAGGGACTGGAAACACCATATATTTT	CSVSTGTGNTIYF	TRBV29-1	-	TRBD1	TRBJ1-3	13
TGTGCCAGCCGCCCCCCCACAGCCTTCGCCGGGGAGCTGTTTTTT	CASRPPTAFAGELFF	TRBV27	once	-	TRBJ2-2	15
TGTGCCAGCAGTGAAGACGATCTCGGGTACGAGCAGTACTTC	CASSEDDLGYEQYF	TRBV2	-	-	TRBJ2-7	14
TGTGCCAGCAGCTTAGATTCTAGCGGGATTCGCACAGATACGCAGTATTTT	CASSLDSSGIRTDTQYF	TRBV7-2	once	TRBD2	TRBJ2-3	17
TGTGCCAGCAGCGTCTCCGGACTAGCGGTAAACAATGAGCAGTTCTTC	CASSVSGLAVNNEQFF	TRBV9	-	TRBD2	TRBJ2-1	16
TGTGCCAGCTCACGACTATCCGGGACAGGGGTCTCTGGGGCCAACGTCCTGACTTTC	CASSRLSGTGVSGANVLTF	TRBV18	-	TRBD1	TRBJ2-6	19
TGTGCCAGCACCGGACAGAGTTTTAGCAATCAGCCCCAGCATTTT	CASTGQSFSNQPQHF	TRBV6-1	once	-	TRBJ1-5	15
TGTGCCAGCAGCTTAGTTCCGGGGACTTTCCGAGAGACCCAGTACTTC	CASSLVPGTFRETQYF	TRBV7-6	-	-	TRBJ2-5	16
TGTGCCAGCAGTTTAGGGCAGGGGAGATACACCATATATTTT	CASSLGQGRYTIYF	TRBV28	-	-	TRBJ1-3	14
TGTGCCAGCAGCTTAAGAGGAAACTCTGGGGCCAACGTCCTGACTTTC	CASSLRGNSGANVLTF	TRBV7-3	-	-	TRBJ2-6	16
TGTGCCAGCAGTTTAGTAGGGGGGGCGGTCAACACAGATACGCAGTATTTT	CASSLVGGAVNTDTQYF	TRBV28	-	-	TRBJ2-3	17
TGTGCCAGCAGTTTGGAGCGGGATCGAACAGATACGCAGTATTTT	CASSLERDRTDTQYF	TRBV28	-	TRBD2	TRBJ2-3	15
TGTGCCAGCACCAACGCGGGGTCCTCGTACTACGAGCAGTACTTC	CASTNAGSSYYEQYF	TRBV6-6	-	-	TRBJ2-7	15
TGTGCCAGCAGTGATCGAGTAGCGGGAGCAAATGAGCAGTTCTTC	CASSDRVAGANEQFF	TRBV6-4	-	TRBD2	TRBJ2-1	15
TGTGCCAGCAGTCTGGACTACGGTACGCAGTATTTT	CASSLDYGTQYF	TRBV6-1	-	-	TRBJ2-3	12
TGTGCCAGTAGCCTTCGACAGTTCAATCAGCCCCAGCATTTT	CASSLRQFNQPQHF	TRBV19	-	-	TRBJ1-5	14
TGTGCCAGCAGCCAAGATTCGGGAGTAGTCAACGAGCAGTACTTC	CASSQDSGVVNEQYF	TRBV14	-	-	TRBJ2-7	15
TGTGCCAGCAGTTTGGGGGGAAGCACAGATACGCAGTATTTT	CASSLGGSTDTQYF	TRBV28	-	-	TRBJ2-3	14
TGTGCCAGCTCCCTTAGAATGAACACTGAAGCTTTCTTT	CASSLRMNTEAFF	TRBV6-4	-	-	TRBJ1-1	13
TGCAGTGCTGGGGACAGGGTCCGGCAGTTCTTC	CSAGDRVRQFF	TRBV20-1	-	TRBD1	TRBJ2-1	11
TGTGCCAGCAGTTTAGCGGCTAGCGGGAGAGAGACCCAGTACTTC	CASSLAASGRETQYF	TRBV28	-	TRBD2	TRBJ2-5	15
TGCGCCAGCAGCCTTACCGGGACAGGGGGCAGGGAGCAGTACTTC	CASSLTGTGGREQYF	TRBV4-1	-	TRBD1	TRBJ2-7	15
TGCGCCAGCAGCCCGGACGGGGTGAGCTCCTACAATGAGCAGTTCTTC	CASSPDGVSSYNEQFF	TRBV5-1	-	-	TRBJ2-1	16
TGCGCCAGCAGCCTGGGACTAGCGGGTTACAATGAGCAGTTCTTC	CASSLGLAGYNEQFF	TRBV5-1	-	TRBD2	TRBJ2-1	15
TGTGCCAGCAGCTTCGGGCGGACACGGAACACCGGGGAGCTGTTTTTT	CASSFGRTRNTGELFF	TRBV7-9	-	-	TRBJ2-2	16
TGTGCCAGCAGCTTCGGAGTTGGGGACACTGAGCAGTTCTTC	CASSFGVGDTEQFF	TRBV13	-	-	TRBJ2-1	14
TGCGCCAGCAGCCCAAACGTCCGGGGGTACACTGAAGCTTTCTTT	CASSPNVRGYTEAFF	TRBV5-1	-	-	TRBJ1-1	15
TGCGCCAGCAGCCAAGACGAACTAGCCTACAATGAGCAGTTCTTC	CASSQDELAYNEQFF	TRBV4-3	-	-	TRBJ2-1	15
TGTGCCAGCAGCTCAGGGCGGGAGCATTTCTACGAGCAGTACTTC	CASSSGREHFYEQYF	TRBV7-9	few	TRBD2	TRBJ2-7	15
TGTGCCAGCAGCTTAGGGGGGGTGAGGTACTTC	CASSLGGVRYF	TRBV7-2	once	-	TRBJ2-7	11
TGTGCCAGCAGTCCATACAGGGGGCTCAGTGAAAAACTGTTTTTT	CASSPYRGLSEKLFF	TRBV28	-	TRBD1	TRBJ1-4	15
TGTGCCAGCAGCGACACCGGGACAGGGGGTGTTAATGAAAAACTGTTTTTT	CASSDTGTGGVNEKLFF	TRBV5-8	-	TRBD1	TRBJ1-4	17